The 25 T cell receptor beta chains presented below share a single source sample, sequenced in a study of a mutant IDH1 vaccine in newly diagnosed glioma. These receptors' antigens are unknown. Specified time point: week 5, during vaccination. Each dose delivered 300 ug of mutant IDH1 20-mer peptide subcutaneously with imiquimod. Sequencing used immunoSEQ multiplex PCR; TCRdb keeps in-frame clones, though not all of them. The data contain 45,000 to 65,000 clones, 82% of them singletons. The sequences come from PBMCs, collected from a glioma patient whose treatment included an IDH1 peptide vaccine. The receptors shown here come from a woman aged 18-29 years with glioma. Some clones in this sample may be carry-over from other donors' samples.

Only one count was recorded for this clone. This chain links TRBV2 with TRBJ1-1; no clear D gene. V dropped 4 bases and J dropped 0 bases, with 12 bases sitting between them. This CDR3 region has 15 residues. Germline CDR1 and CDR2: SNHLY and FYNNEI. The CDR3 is CASSANGIMNTEAFF. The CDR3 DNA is TGTGCCAGCAGTGCGAACGGAATCATGAACACTGAAGCTTTCTTT. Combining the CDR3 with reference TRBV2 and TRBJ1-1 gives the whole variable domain EPEVTQTPSHQVTQMGQEVILRCVPISNHLYFYWYRQILGQKVEFLVSFYNNEISEKSEIFDDQFSVERPDGSNFTLKIRSTKLEDSAMYFCASSANGIMNTEAFFGQGTRLTVV.

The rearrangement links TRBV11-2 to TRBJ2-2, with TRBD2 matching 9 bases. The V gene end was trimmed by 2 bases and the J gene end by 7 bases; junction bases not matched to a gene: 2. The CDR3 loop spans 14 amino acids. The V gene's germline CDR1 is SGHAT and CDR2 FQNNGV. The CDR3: CASSLLAGSGELFF. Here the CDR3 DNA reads TGTGCCAGCAGCTTACTAGCGGGAAGCGGGGAGCTGTTTTTT.

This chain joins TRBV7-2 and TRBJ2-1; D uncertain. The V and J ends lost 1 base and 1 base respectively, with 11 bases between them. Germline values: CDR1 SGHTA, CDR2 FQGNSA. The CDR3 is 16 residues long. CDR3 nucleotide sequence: TGTGCCAGCAGCTTAGAGGGTCAGCAATCCTACAATGAGCAGTTCTTC. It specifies CASSLEGQQSYNEQFF.

The CDR3 DNA is TGCGCCAGCAGCCAAATAGCGGGACTCTACGAGCAGTACTTC. Translated: CASSQIAGLYEQYF. This chain connects TRBV4-1 to TRBJ2-7, with 8 bases lining up with TRBD2. Germline CDR1 MGHRA, CDR2 YSYEKL. V was pared by 2 bases and J by 3 bases, with 3 bases of the junction left unmatched. There are 14 residues in the CDR3.

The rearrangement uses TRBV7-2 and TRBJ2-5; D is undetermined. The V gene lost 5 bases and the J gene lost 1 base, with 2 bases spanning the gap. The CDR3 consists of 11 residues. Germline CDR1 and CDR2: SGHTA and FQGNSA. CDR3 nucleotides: TGTGCCAGCAGCCTCCAAGAGACCCAGTACTTC. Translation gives CASSLQETQYF.

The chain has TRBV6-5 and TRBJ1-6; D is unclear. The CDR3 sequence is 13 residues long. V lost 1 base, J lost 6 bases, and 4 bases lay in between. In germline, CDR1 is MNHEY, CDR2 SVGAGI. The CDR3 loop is CASSYYLNSPLHF. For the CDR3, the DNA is TGTGCCAGCAGTTACTACCTTAATTCACCCCTCCACTTT.

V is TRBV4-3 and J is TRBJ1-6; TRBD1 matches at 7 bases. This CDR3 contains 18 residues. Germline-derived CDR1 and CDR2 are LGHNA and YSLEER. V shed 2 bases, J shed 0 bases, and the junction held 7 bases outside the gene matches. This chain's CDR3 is CASSQHRGVRSYNSPLHF. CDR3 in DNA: TGCGCCAGCAGCCAACACAGGGGAGTTCGCTCCTATAATTCACCCCTCCACTTT.

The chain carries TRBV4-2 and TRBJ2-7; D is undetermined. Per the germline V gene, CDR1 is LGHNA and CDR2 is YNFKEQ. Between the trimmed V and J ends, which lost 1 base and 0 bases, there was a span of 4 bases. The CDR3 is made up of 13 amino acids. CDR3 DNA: TGTGCCAGCAGCCAAGGTTCCTCCTACGAGCAGTACTTC. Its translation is CASSQGSSYEQYF.

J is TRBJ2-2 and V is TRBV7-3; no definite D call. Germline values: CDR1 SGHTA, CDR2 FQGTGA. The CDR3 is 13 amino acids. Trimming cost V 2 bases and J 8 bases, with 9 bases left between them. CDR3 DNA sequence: TGTGCCAGCAGCTTACTGCCCGGGGGGGAGCTGTTTTTT. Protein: CASSLLPGGELFF. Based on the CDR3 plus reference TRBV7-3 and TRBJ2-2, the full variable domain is GAGVSQTPSNKVTEKGKYVELRCDPISGHTALYWYRQSLGQGPEFLIYFQGTGAADDSGLPNDRFFAVRPEGSVSTLKIQRTERGDSAVYLCASSLLPGGELFFGEGSRLTVL.

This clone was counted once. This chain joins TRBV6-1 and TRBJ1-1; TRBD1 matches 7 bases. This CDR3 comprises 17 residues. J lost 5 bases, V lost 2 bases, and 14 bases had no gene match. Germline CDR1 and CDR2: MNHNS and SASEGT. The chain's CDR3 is CASSEPVTGRERTEAFF. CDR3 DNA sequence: TGTGCCAGCAGTGAACCAGTGACAGGGCGAGAAAGGACTGAAGCTTTCTTT.

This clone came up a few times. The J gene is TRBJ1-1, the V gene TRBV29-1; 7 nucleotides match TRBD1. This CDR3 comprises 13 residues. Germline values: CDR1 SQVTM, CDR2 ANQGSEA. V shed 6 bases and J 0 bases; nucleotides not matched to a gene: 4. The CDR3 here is CSVTTGMNTEAFF. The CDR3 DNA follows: TGCAGCGTCACGACAGGGATGAACACTGAAGCTTTCTTT.

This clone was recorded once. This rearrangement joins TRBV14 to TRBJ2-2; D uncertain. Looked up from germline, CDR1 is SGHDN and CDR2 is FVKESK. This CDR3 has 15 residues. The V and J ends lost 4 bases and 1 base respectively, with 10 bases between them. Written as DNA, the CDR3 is TGTGCCAGCAGCCGAAGGACCTTGAACACCGGGGAGCTGTTTTTT. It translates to CASSRRTLNTGELFF.

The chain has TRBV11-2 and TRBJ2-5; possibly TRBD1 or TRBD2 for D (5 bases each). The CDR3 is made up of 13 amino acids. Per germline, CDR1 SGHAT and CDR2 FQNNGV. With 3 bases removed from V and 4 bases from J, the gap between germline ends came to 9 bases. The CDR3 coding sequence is TGTGCCAGCAGCTTCGGGGCGGGAGAGACCCAGTACTTC. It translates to CASSFGAGETQYF.

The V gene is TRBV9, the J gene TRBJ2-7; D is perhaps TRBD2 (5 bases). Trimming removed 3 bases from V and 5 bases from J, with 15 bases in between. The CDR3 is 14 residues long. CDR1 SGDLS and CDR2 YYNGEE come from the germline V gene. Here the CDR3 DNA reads TGTGCCAGCAGCGCCGGGGATAGATCTGACGAGCAGTACTTC. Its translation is CASSAGDRSDEQYF.

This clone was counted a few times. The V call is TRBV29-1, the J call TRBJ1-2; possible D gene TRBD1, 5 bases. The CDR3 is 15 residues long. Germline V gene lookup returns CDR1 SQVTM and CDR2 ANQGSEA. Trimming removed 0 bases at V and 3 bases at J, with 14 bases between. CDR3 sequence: CSVEEAPSGDYGYTF. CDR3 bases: TGCAGCGTTGAAGAGGCCCCGTCGGGGGACTATGGCTACACCTTC.

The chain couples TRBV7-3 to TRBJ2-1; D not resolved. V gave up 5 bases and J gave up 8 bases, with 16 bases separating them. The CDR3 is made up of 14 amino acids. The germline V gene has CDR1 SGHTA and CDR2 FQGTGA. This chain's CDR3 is CASSPTASWDEQFF. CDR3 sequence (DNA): TGTGCCAGCAGCCCAACGGCGTCTTGGGATGAGCAGTTCTTC.

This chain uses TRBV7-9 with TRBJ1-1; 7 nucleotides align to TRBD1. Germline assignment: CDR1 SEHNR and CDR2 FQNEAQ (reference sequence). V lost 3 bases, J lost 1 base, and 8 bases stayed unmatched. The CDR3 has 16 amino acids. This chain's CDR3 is CASSFPGTAKNTEAFF. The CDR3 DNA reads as TGTGCCAGCAGCTTCCCCGGGACAGCTAAGAACACTGAAGCTTTCTTT.

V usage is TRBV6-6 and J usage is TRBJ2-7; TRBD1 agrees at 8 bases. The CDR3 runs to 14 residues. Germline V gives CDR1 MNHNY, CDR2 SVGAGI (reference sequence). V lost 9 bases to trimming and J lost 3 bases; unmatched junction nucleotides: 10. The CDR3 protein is CASTGQGGLYEQYF. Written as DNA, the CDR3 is TGTGCCAGTACCGGACAGGGAGGTCTCTACGAGCAGTACTTC.

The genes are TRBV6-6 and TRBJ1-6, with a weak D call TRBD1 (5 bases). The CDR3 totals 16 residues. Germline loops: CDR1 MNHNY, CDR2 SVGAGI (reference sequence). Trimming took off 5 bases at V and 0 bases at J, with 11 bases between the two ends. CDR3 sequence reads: CASSLDSPSYNSPLHF. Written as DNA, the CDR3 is TGTGCCAGCAGTCTCGACAGTCCCTCCTATAATTCACCCCTCCACTTT.

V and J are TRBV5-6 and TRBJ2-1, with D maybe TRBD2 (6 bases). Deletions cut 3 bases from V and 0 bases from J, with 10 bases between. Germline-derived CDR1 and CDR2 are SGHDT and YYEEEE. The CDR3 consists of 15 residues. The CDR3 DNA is TGTGCCAGCAGCTCTCCGCGGGGCTCCTACAATGAGCAGTTCTTC. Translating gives CASSSPRGSYNEQFF. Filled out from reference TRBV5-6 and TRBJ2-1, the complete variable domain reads DAGVTQSPTHLIKTRGQQVTLRCSPKSGHDTVSWYQQALGQGPQFIFQYYEEEERQRGNFPDRFSGHQFPNYSSELNVNALLLGDSALYLCASSSPRGSYNEQFFGPGTRLTVL.

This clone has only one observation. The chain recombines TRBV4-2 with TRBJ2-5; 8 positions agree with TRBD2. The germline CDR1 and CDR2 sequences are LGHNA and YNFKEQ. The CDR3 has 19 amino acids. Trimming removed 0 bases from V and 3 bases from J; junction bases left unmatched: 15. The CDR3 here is CASSQDFSWGSGSEETQYF. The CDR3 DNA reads TGTGCCAGCAGCCAAGATTTTTCCTGGGGGAGCGGGAGCGAAGAGACCCAGTACTTC.

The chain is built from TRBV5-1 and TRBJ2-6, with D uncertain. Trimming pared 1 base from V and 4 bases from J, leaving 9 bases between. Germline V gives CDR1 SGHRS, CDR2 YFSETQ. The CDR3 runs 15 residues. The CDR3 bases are TGCGCCAGCAGCTTGACTGGGTCAGGGGCCAACGTCCTGACTTTC. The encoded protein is CASSLTGSGANVLTF.

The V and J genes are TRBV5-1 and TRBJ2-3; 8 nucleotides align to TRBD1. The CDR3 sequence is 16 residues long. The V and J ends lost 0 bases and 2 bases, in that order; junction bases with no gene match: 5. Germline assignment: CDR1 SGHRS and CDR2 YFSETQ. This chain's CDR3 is CASSLDWDRFTDTQYF. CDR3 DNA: TGCGCCAGCAGCTTGGATTGGGACAGGTTCACAGATACGCAGTATTTT.

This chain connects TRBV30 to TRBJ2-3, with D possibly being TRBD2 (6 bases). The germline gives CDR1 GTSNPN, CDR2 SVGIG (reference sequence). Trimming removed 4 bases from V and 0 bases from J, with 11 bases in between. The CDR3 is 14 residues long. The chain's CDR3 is CAWTGGSSTDTQYF. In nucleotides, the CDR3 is TGTGCCTGGACCGGGGGTTCTAGCACAGATACGCAGTATTTT.

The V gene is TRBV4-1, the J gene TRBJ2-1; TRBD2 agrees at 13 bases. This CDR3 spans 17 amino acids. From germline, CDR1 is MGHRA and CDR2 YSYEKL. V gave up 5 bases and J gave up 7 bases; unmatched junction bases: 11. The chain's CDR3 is CASSALTTSGGGNEQFF. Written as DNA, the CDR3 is TGCGCCAGCAGCGCTCTGACAACTAGCGGGGGGGGGAATGAGCAGTTCTTC.